This is a list of T cell receptor beta chains from one sample in a study of OX40 agonist ivuxolimab in advanced cancers. Measured with immunoSEQ multiplex PCR; TCRdb has only the in-frame clones, and not every one. The data hold 70,000 or so clones, with approximately 92% observed a single time. The input for sequencing was CD4+ or CD8+ T cells sorted from blood, taken in a trial of the OX40 agonist ivuxolimab. Receptor source: an adult with an advanced solid tumor such as melanoma, head and neck, liver or kidney cancer. Both conserved end residues are trimmed from each CDR3. Clone sizes are given selectively: once, few, many, or a class where the clone is expanded.

abundance	j_gene	v_gene	CDR3aa
.	TRBJ2-1	TRBV5-4	ASSLPPGQGIIEQF
.	TRBJ2-1	TRBV5-8	ASSQESGGGYNEQF
.	TRBJ2-4	TRBV27	ASSFHSGRDIQY
once	TRBJ1-1	TRBV7-6	ASSSRNTEAF
large	TRBJ2-2	TRBV28	ASRSGTGHTGELF
.	TRBJ2-2	TRBV9	ASSEDGIFTGELF
.	TRBJ2-1	TRBV4-1	ASSQDSSSSYNEQF
.	TRBJ1-3	TRBV7-9	ASSLWGPSGNTIY
.	TRBJ2-1	TRBV9	ASSVEGLAGGGTNEQF
.	TRBJ1-3	TRBV19	ASSIGQNSGNTIY
.	TRBJ2-7	TRBV6-5	ASSYLAGNYEQY
.	TRBJ1-1	TRBV7-9	ASSAGTGGLKNTEAF
.	TRBJ2-1	TRBV11-2	ASSPRTSGSYNEQF
.	.	TRBV7-9	ASSLLGPYEQY
.	TRBJ2-5	TRBV9	ASSGHPREETQY
.	TRBJ2-3	TRBV28	ASTRADTQY
many	TRBJ1-1	TRBV19	ASSLGQTEAF
.	TRBJ1-1	TRBV9	ASSVEQGPNTEAF
.	TRBJ2-1	TRBV5-4	ASSLTVGGSVDNEQF
.	TRBJ2-1	TRBV19	ASSIGDITYNEQF
.	TRBJ1-1	TRBV18	ASSPERHTEAF
.	TRBJ2-7	TRBV6-1	ASSETGGSYEQY
.	TRBJ2-1	TRBV27	ASSLLVGGNEQF
.	TRBJ1-2	TRBV7-9	ASSGMGYWGYT
.	TRBJ2-7	TRBV30	AWNPGSNTYEQY
.	TRBJ2-6	TRBV19	ASSIQGAGANVLT
.	TRBJ1-6	TRBV4-1	ASSQEWGIGNSPLH
.	TRBJ1-1	TRBV19	ASSPRTGRNTEAF
.	TRBJ2-2	TRBV18	ASSSSDRENTGELF
.	TRBJ1-2	TRBV7-9	ASSLADIYGYT
.	TRBJ2-1	TRBV7-9	ASSLGLAGSYNEQF
few	TRBJ2-1	TRBV4-3	ASSQAVGSYNEQF
.	TRBJ1-2	TRBV6-7	ASKPPPGTDYGYT
.	TRBJ2-3	TRBV7-9	ASSSTRGGSTDTQY
.	TRBJ1-5	TRBV6-5	ASSYSVKDQPQH
.	TRBJ2-1	TRBV13	ASSLRMVNEQF